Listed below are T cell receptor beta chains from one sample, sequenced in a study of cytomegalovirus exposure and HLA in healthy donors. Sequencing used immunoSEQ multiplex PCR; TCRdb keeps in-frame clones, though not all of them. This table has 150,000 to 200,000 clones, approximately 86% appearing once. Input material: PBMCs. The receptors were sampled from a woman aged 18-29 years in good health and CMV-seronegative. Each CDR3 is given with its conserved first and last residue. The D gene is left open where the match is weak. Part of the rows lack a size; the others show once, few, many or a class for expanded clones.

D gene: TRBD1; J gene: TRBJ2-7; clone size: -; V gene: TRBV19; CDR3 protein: CASSPVSTGADEQYF; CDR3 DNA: TGTGCCAGTAGTCCGGTTAGTACAGGGGCTGACGAGCAGTACTTC
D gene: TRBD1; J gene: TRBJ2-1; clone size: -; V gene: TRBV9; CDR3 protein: CASSPAQGGHNEQFF; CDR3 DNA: TGTGCCAGCAGCCCCGCACAGGGGGGTCACAATGAGCAGTTCTTC
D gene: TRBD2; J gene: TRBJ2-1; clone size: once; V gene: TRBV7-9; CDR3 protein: CASSSRFLAGGGNEQFF; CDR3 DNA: TGTGCCAGCAGCTCGCGATTCCTAGCGGGGGGTGGCAATGAGCAGTTCTTC
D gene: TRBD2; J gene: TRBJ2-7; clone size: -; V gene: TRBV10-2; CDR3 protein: CASREGLAESYEQYF; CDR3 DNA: TGCGCCAGCAGGGAAGGACTAGCGGAAAGCTACGAGCAGTACTTC
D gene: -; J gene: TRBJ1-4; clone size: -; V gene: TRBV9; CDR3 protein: CASSATGTNEKLFF; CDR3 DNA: TGTGCCAGCAGCGCGACAGGAACTAATGAAAAACTGTTTTTT
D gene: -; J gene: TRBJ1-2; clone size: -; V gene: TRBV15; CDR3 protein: CATSRDNAGWKGYTF; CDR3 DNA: TGTGCCACCAGCAGAGATAATGCAGGTTGGAAGGGCTACACCTTC
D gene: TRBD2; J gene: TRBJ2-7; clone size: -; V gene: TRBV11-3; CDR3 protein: CASGERDTGEQYF; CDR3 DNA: TGTGCCAGCGGCGAGCGGGATACTGGCGAGCAGTACTTC
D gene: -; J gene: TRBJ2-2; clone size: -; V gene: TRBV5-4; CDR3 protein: CASSPGERVYTGELFF; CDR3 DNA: TGTGCCAGCAGCCCCGGGGAGCGGGTATACACCGGGGAGCTGTTTTTT
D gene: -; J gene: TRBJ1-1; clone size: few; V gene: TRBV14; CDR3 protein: CASSQDVGRGWTEAFF; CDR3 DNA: TGTGCCAGCAGCCAAGATGTGGGGCGGGGTTGGACTGAAGCTTTCTTT
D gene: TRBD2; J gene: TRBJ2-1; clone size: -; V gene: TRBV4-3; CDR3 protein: CASSQELSSGSYNEQFF; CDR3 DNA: TGCGCCAGCAGCCAAGAATTGTCCAGCGGGAGTTACAATGAGCAGTTCTTC
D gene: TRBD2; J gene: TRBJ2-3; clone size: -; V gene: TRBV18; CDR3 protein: CASSPTQRGTHTDTQYF; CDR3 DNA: TGTGCCAGCTCACCAACCCAGCGGGGGACACACACAGATACGCAGTATTTT
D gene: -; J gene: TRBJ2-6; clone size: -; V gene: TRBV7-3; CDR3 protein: CAILEVGANVLTF; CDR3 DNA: TGTGCCATCTTAGAGGTCGGGGCCAACGTCCTGACTTTC
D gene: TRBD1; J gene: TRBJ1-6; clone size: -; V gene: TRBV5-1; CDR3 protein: CASSFDRGNSPLHF; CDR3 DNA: TGCGCCAGCAGCTTCGACAGGGGGAATTCACCCCTCCACTTT
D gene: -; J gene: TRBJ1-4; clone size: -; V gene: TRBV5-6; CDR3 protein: CASSRNAETPNEKLFF; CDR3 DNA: TGTGCCAGCAGTCGAAACGCCGAAACACCTAATGAAAAACTGTTTTTT
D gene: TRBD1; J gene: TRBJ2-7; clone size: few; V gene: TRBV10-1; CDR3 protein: CASSRDRPGQYF; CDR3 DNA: TGCGCCAGCAGTCGGGACAGGCCCGGGCAGTACTTC
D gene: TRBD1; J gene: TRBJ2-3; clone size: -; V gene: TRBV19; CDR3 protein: CASGRGLADTQYF; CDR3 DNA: TGTGCCAGTGGTAGGGGGCTGGCAGATACGCAGTATTTT
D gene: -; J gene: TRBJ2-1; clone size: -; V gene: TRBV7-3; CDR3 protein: CASSSPSRGGRGNEQFF; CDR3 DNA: TGTGCCAGCAGCTCCCCCTCGCGAGGGGGCCGGGGGAATGAGCAGTTCTTC
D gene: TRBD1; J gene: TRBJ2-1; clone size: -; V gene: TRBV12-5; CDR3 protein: CASGLARDRGLLYGSNEQFF; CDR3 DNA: TGTGCTAGTGGTTTGGCAAGGGACAGGGGACTACTTTATGGTTCCAATGAGCAGTTCTTC
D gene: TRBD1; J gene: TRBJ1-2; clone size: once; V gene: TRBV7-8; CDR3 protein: CASSAGGGQGDSYGYTF; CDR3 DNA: TGTGCCAGCAGCGCTGGGGGGGGACAGGGGGACTCCTATGGCTACACCTTC
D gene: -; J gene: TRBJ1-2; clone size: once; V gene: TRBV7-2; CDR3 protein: CASSLDEGNYGYTF; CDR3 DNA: TGTGCCAGCAGCTTAGATGAGGGTAACTATGGCTACACCTTC
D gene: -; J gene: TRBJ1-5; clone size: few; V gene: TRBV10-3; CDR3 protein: CAISETPASPQHF; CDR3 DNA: TGTGCCATCAGTGAAACTCCAGCTAGTCCCCAGCATTTT
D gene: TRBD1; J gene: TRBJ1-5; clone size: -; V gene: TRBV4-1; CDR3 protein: CASSQVTGVNQPQHF; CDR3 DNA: TGCGCCAGCAGCCAAGTCACAGGGGTGAATCAGCCCCAGCATTTT
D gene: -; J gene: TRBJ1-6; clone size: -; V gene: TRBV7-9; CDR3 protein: CASSSTGGVYNSPLHF; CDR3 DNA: TGTGCCAGCAGCTCTACAGGAGGGGTATATAATTCACCCCTCCACTTT
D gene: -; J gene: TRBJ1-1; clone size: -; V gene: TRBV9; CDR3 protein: CASSVEQASEAFF; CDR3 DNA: TGTGCCAGCAGCGTTGAACAGGCGTCTGAAGCTTTCTTT
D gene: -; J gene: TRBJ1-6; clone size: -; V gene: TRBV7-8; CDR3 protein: CASSLSGSSYNSPLHF; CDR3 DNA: TGTGCCAGCAGCTTGAGTGGGAGCTCCTATAATTCACCCCTCCACTTT
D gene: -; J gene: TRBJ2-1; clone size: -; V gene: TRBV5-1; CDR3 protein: CASSVEGKNEQFF; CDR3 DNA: TGCGCCAGCAGCGTGGAGGGGAAAAATGAGCAGTTCTTC
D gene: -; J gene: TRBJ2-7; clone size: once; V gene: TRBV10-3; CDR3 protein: CAIVAGQGSYEQYF; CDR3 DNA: TGTGCCATCGTAGCGGGACAGGGCTCCTACGAGCAGTACTTC
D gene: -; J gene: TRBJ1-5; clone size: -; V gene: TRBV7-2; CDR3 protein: CASSFLGWALNQPQHF; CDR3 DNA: TGTGCCAGCAGCTTTTTAGGATGGGCCTTAAATCAGCCCCAGCATTTT
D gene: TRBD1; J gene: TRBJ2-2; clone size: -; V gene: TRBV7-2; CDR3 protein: CASRILDRGNTGELFF; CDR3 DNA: TGTGCCAGCAGGATATTGGACAGGGGGAACACCGGGGAGCTGTTTTTT
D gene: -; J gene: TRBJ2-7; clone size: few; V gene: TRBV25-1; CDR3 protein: CASGEAGKYF; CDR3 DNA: TGTGCCAGCGGGGAGGCAGGGAAGTACTTC
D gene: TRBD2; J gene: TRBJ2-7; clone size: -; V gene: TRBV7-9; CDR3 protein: CASSSTGTGPTSGFYEQYF; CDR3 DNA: TGTGCCAGCAGCAGCACCGGGACAGGACCGACTAGCGGGTTCTACGAGCAGTACTTC
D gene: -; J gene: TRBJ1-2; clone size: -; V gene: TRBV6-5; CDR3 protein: CASSEGTANGGYTF; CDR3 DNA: TGTGCCAGCAGTGAAGGGACTGCCAATGGTGGCTACACCTTC
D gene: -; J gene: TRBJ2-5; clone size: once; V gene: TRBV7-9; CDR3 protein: CASSSHLTRSPREETQYF; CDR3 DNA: TGTGCCAGCAGCTCCCACCTGACACGATCACCCAGAGAAGAGACCCAGTACTTC
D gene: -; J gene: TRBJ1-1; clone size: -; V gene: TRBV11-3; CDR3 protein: CASSPGGGVTEAFF; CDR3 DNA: TGTGCCAGCAGCCCGGGAGGGGGAGTCACTGAAGCTTTCTTT
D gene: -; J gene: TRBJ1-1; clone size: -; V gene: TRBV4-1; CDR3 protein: CASSQAVQSMNTEAFF; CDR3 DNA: TGCGCCAGCAGCCAGGCCGTACAGTCCATGAACACTGAAGCTTTCTTT
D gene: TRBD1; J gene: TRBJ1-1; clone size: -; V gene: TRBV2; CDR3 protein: CASSFSVGGETEAFF; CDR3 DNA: TGTGCCAGCAGTTTTTCCGTAGGGGGCGAGACTGAAGCTTTCTTT
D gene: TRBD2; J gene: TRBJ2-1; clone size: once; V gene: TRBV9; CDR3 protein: CASSGRLAGDLVYNEQFF; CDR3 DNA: TGTGCCAGCAGCGGAAGACTAGCGGGGGATCTAGTTTACAATGAGCAGTTCTTC
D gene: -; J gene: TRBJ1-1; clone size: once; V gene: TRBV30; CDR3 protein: CASGGGPTEAFF; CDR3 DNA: TGTGCCTCCGGGGGGGGTCCCACTGAAGCTTTCTTT
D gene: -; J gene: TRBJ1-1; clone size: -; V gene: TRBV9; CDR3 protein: CASSGFDRNTEAFF; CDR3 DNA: TGTGCCAGCAGCGGATTTGACAGGAACACTGAAGCTTTCTTT
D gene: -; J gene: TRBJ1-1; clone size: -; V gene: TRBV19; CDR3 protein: CASSPRRGAAFF; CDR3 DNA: TGTGCCAGTAGTCCTAGGCGGGGGGCGGCTTTCTTT
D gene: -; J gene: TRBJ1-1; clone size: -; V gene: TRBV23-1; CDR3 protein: CASTRPKTGQMNTEAFF; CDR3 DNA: TGCGCCAGCACCCGACCGAAGACAGGTCAAATGAACACTGAAGCTTTCTTT
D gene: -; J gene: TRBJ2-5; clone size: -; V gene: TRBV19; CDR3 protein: CASSTQLQETQYF; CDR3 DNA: TGTGCCAGTAGTACCCAACTACAAGAGACCCAGTACTTC
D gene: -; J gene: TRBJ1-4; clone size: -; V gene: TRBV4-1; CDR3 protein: CASSLPQQGEEKLFF; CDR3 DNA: TGCGCCAGCAGCCTCCCTCAACAGGGAGAGGAAAAACTGTTTTTT
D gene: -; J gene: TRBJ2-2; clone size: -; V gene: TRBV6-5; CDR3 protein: CASAPGVTGELFF; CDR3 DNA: TGTGCCAGCGCCCCAGGGGTCACCGGGGAGCTGTTTTTT
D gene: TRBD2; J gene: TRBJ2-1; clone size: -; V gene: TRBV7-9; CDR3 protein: CASSYSGGANEQFF; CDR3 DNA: TGTGCCAGCAGCTATAGCGGGGGGGCTAATGAGCAGTTCTTC
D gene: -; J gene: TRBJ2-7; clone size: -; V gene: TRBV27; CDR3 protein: CASSWSGGWGSYEQYF; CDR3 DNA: TGTGCCAGCAGCTGGTCGGGGGGCTGGGGGTCCTACGAGCAGTACTTC
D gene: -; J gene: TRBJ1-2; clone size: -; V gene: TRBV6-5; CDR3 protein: CASSSLTGPPGGYTF; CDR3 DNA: TGTGCCAGCAGTTCTCTTACAGGGCCCCCAGGTGGCTACACCTTC
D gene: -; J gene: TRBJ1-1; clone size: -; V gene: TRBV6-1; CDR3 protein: CASSENVGGGTEAFF; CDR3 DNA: TGTGCCAGCAGTGAAAACGTAGGCGGCGGGACTGAAGCTTTCTTT
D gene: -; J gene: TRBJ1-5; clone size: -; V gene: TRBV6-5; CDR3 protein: CASSYSAGAHPQHF; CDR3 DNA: TGTGCCAGCAGTTACTCGGCAGGGGCTCATCCCCAGCATTTT
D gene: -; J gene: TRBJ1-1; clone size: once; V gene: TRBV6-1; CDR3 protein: CASSEERGFKAFF; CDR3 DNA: TGTGCCAGCAGTGAAGAGAGGGGGTTTAAAGCTTTCTTT
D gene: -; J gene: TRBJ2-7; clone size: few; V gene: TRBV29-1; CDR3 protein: CSVRHREAEQYF; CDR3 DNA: TGCAGCGTTCGGCACAGGGAAGCCGAGCAGTACTTC
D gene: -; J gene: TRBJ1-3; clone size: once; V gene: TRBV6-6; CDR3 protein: CASSSLISGNTIYF; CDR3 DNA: TGTGCCAGCAGTTCACTGATCTCTGGAAACACCATATATTTT